The rows below give T cell receptor beta chains drawn from one sample of a study of shared clonotypes between healthy human individuals. TCRdb's copy holds only in-frame clones and misses some; the assay was immunoSEQ multiplex PCR. The sample consists of about 1 million clones, around 74% of them appearing once. Sequenced sample: memory CD4+ T cells sorted from blood. These receptors were taken from a man aged 18 to 30 in good health. CDR3s include the opening cysteine and the closing phenylalanine or tryptophan. The order of the fields is V gene, CDR3 length, J gene, D gene, clone size, CDR3 protein, CDR3 DNA. The D gene is left open where the match is weak. Where a row states a size, it is once, few, many or the class of an expanded clone; other rows omit it.

TRBV2	13	TRBJ2-2	-	-	CASSDGYTGELFF	TGTGCCAGCAGTGACGGATACACCGGGGAGCTGTTTTTT
TRBV7-9	16	TRBJ2-1	-	-	CASSLIRGVNYNEQFF	TGTGCCAGCAGCCTCATAAGGGGCGTGAACTACAATGAGCAGTTCTTC
TRBV30	14	TRBJ1-2	TRBD1	once	CAWSPGQGHYGYTF	TGTGCCTGGAGCCCAGGACAGGGGCACTATGGCTACACCTTC
TRBV19	16	TRBJ2-1	-	many	CASSIDPGRWGNEQFF	TGTGCCAGTAGTATAGATCCGGGGAGGTGGGGGAATGAGCAGTTCTTC
TRBV19	13	TRBJ2-2	-	few	CASSPGIGGELFF	TGTGCCAGTAGTCCAGGGATTGGCGGGGAGCTGTTTTTT
TRBV19	14	TRBJ1-1	-	-	CASSMGRVNTEAFF	TGTGCCAGTAGTATGGGGCGAGTGAACACTGAAGCTTTCTTT
TRBV10-2	15	TRBJ2-2	-	many	CASTPQAGNTGELFF	TGCGCCAGCACCCCTCAGGCGGGGAACACCGGGGAGCTGTTTTTT
TRBV19	16	TRBJ1-6	-	-	CASSPHGASYNSPLHF	TGTGCCAGTAGTCCCCACGGGGCCAGCTATAATTCACCCCTCCACTTT
TRBV6-8	16	TRBJ1-3	TRBD1	-	CASSQQGRNSGNTIYF	TGTGCCAGCAGTCAACAGGGGAGGAACTCTGGAAACACCATATATTTT
TRBV5-6	13	TRBJ2-5	-	-	CASSLPLGETQYF	TGTGCCAGCAGCCTACCGTTGGGAGAGACCCAGTACTTC
TRBV7-2	15	TRBJ2-4	TRBD2	-	CASSRDYGAKNIQYF	TGTGCCAGCAGCCGGGACTACGGGGCCAAAAACATTCAGTACTTC
TRBV7-3	14	TRBJ1-1	-	few	CASSFAGGNTEAFF	TGTGCCAGCAGCTTCGCGGGGGGCAACACTGAAGCTTTCTTT
TRBV9	17	TRBJ2-7	TRBD2	-	CASSVGLAGAGIHEQYF	TGTGCCAGCAGCGTAGGACTAGCGGGGGCGGGGATCCACGAGCAGTACTTC
TRBV30	11	TRBJ1-1	TRBD1	few	CAHRGYTEAFF	TGTGCCCACAGGGGATACACTGAAGCTTTCTTT
TRBV11-2	12	TRBJ1-1	-	-	CASRGDGTEAFF	TGTGCCAGCAGGGGTGACGGCACTGAAGCTTTCTTT
TRBV7-9	13	TRBJ2-3	-	-	CASSWPGADTQYF	TGTGCCAGCAGCTGGCCGGGAGCAGATACGCAGTATTTT
TRBV19	15	TRBJ1-5	-	once	CASSSQVNSNQPQHF	TGTGCCAGTAGCAGTCAGGTGAATAGCAATCAGCCCCAGCATTTT
TRBV7-8	14	TRBJ2-1	TRBD2	-	CASSLGGRGNEQFF	TGTGCCAGCAGCTTGGGCGGGAGGGGCAATGAGCAGTTCTTC
TRBV2	13	TRBJ2-3	TRBD1	once	CASNVHRGDTQYF	TGTGCCAGCAACGTCCACAGGGGGGATACGCAGTATTTT
TRBV10-3	13	TRBJ1-1	-	-	CAISEVVNTEAFF	TGTGCCATCAGTGAGGTCGTGAACACTGAAGCTTTCTTT
TRBV12-5	13	TRBJ2-2	-	-	CASGLGETGELFF	TGTGCTAGTGGTTTAGGGGAGACCGGGGAGCTGTTTTTT
TRBV25-1	14	TRBJ1-1	-	-	CASEPLTPNTEAFF	TGTGCCAGCGAACCGCTGACACCGAACACTGAAGCTTTCTTT
TRBV11-2	12	TRBJ2-7	-	-	CASSLKGYEQYF	TGTGCCAGCAGCTTAAAAGGGTACGAGCAGTACTTC
TRBV4-3	19	TRBJ2-6	TRBD2	-	CASSQDIASGSGGANVLTF	TGCGCCAGCAGCCAAGATATAGCTAGCGGGAGCGGTGGGGCCAACGTCCTGACTTTC
TRBV29-1	14	TRBJ1-2	-	few	CSVVQSGTNYGYTF	TGCAGCGTTGTTCAATCAGGGACCAACTATGGCTACACCTTC
TRBV5-6	15	TRBJ2-1	TRBD2	few	CASGASGRSYNEQFF	TGTGCCAGTGGGGCTAGCGGCCGCTCCTACAATGAGCAGTTCTTC
TRBV7-9	15	TRBJ2-1	TRBD2	-	CASSLKREVGNEQFF	TGTGCCAGCAGCTTAAAGCGGGAGGTCGGCAATGAGCAGTTCTTC
TRBV5-6	15	TRBJ1-4	TRBD1	-	CASSFRTGKGEKLFF	TGTGCCAGCAGCTTTCGGACAGGGAAAGGGGAAAAACTGTTTTTT
TRBV5-1	15	TRBJ1-4	-	-	CASTPLGVSNEKLFF	TGCGCCAGCACCCCCCTAGGAGTGTCAAATGAAAAACTGTTTTTT
TRBV30	14	TRBJ2-2	-	-	CAWSATLNTGELFF	TGTGCCTGGAGTGCCACGTTGAACACCGGGGAGCTGTTTTTT
TRBV5-1	14	TRBJ2-3	-	-	CASKDGSVTDTQYF	TGCGCCAGCAAAGACGGCTCTGTCACAGATACGCAGTATTTT
TRBV7-2	14	TRBJ2-3	-	-	CASSPPSGTDTQYF	TGTGCCAGCAGCCCGCCATCGGGCACAGATACGCAGTATTTT
TRBV4-3	15	TRBJ1-2	-	-	CASSQDWQVHYGYTF	TGCGCCAGCAGCCAAGATTGGCAGGTCCACTATGGCTACACCTTC
TRBV9	13	TRBJ1-6	-	-	CASSQSERSPLHF	TGTGCCAGCAGCCAATCAGAGCGGTCACCCCTCCACTTT
TRBV11-3	16	TRBJ2-2	-	-	CASSLVSGKGTGELFF	TGTGCCAGCAGCTTAGTGTCCGGGAAGGGCACCGGGGAGCTGTTTTTT
TRBV6-5	14	TRBJ2-7	TRBD1	-	CASRTRDRGSEQYF	TGTGCCAGCAGGACCCGGGACAGGGGGTCCGAGCAGTACTTC
TRBV27	12	TRBJ1-2	-	once	CASSTYGYGYTF	TGTGCCAGCAGCACATACGGCTATGGCTACACCTTC
TRBV30	12	TRBJ2-7	-	-	CAWGGQGHEQYF	TGTGCCTGGGGAGGGCAGGGGCACGAGCAGTACTTC
TRBV21-1	15	TRBJ1-1	-	once	CASSKDTAENTEAFF	TGTGCCAGCAGCAAAGATACGGCCGAGAACACTGAAGCTTTCTTT
TRBV7-8	16	TRBJ1-5	TRBD1	once	CASSRRGDRSNQPQHF	TGTGCCAGCAGCCGTAGGGGGGACAGGAGCAATCAGCCCCAGCATTTT
TRBV18	12	TRBJ1-1	-	-	CASSPRQVEAFF	TGTGCCAGCTCACCGAGACAGGTTGAAGCTTTCTTT